This T cell receptor beta chain was found in a study of cytomegalovirus exposure and HLA in healthy donors. Study details: Among the roughly 400 genotyped donors, less than 85% were placed in the Caucasian-associated ancestry cluster.

Study results and caveats: In a later analysis, TCR beta V- and J-gene trimming was associated with a missense DCLRE1C variant. Most TCR sequences were rare, but some public TCRs occurred in many donors.

Only a few counts were recorded for this clone. The antigen remains undetermined. The PCR made use of 60 Vbeta and 13 Jbeta primers. Profiled with immunoSEQ multiplex PCR; TCRdb holds only in-frame clones, not every one. Of 90,000 to 140,000 clones in the sample, roughly 79% are singletons; the top ten hold about 5.8%. CDR3 size: 15 residues. Germline V CDR1 and CDR2: ENHRY, SYGVKD. After removal of 4 bases from V and 2 bases from J, the junction contained 5 bases not matched to a gene. This receptor was obtained from a male donor in good health and CMV-seronegative. Sequencing was performed on PBMCs. The V gene is TRBV10-3, the J gene TRBJ2-3; TRBD2 matches 8 bases. The CDR3, as DNA: TGTGCCATCAGTGTAGCGGGGACCCTCACAGATACGCAGTATTTT. Its protein product is CAISVAGTLTDTQYF.